The TCR beta chain under discussion was sequenced for a study of cytomegalovirus exposure and HLA in healthy donors (dated by TCRdb to 2016 to 2017). Turning to the overall study: An earlier analysis of more than 550 of the donors reported over 250 Gb of sequence data and some 110 million unique TCR beta sequences obtained from roughly 180 million T cells. An early release that covered 640 HLA-typed donors contained approximately 300 gigabases of sequencing data and tens of millions of unique TCR sequences. Of the roughly 400 genotyped donors, approximately 80% were placed in the genetic ancestry cluster associated with self-reported Caucasian donors. The aim of the study was to test whether cataloging public T cell receptors could identify signatures of past pathogen exposure. The T cell repertoires of some 670 subjects were profiled by immunosequencing and related to cytomegalovirus serostatus. In addition to the first cohort of 666 subjects, a separate validation cohort of approximately 130 different subjects was used. The study combined high-throughput TCR immunosequencing, statistical association of individual TCRs with disease status, and machine learning to predict cytomegalovirus infection status. A later analysis re-analyzed previously published TCR beta repertoires from approximately 700 donors and added high-resolution HLA genotyping to study TCR occurrence patterns. Rather than drawing on any new phenotypic data, the later analysis identified candidate immune exposures from TCR beta sequences and the way those sequences occurred across donors. An earlier analysis of more than 450 of the donors used high-throughput TCR beta sequencing to judge whether each TCR beta V gene segment behaved as functional or pseudogenic. Donor age, sex, ethnicity and CMV serostatus were collected together with the repertoire data. In a later genetic analysis, genome-wide SNP genotypes for about three fifths of the roughly 670 donors were used, and that subset was treated as a discovery cohort. Every repertoire in the discovery cohort had been generated on one and the same sequencing platform. Class I and class II HLA loci were covered by the typing at four-digit resolution. The number of typed donors differed by locus: about 620-630 for A, B, C, DRB1 and DQB1; 500 to 550 for DQA1; approximately 600 for DPA1; and about 470 for DPB1. Because of strong linkage in the cohort, roughly five DR-DQ haplotypes were treated as single units for association and clustering. On average, around 240,000 unique TCR beta nucleotide sequences were sequenced per donor among 300 to 500 genotyped donors of the cohort, with roughly 18% of those sequences being non-productive.

This clone came up once. Its target antigen remains unknown. One base away there is no much larger clone; base qualities are not given. Trimming takes 3 bases off V and 4 bases off J; junction bases not matched to a gene: 7. Per the germline V gene (reference sequence), MNHEY is the CDR1 and SMNVEV is the CDR2. Spanning cysteine to phenylalanine, the CDR3 consists of 15 amino acids. The retained sequence is limited to the CDR3, 45 bases, with the frame set at the first base. The paper's findings and limits, for the study overall: Some IMGT-functional V segments, including TRBV6-2 and TRBV6-3, could not be told apart with the 87-base-pair reads, so those segments were excluded. In vitro tests confirmed that three of the cytomegalovirus-associated TCR beta chains recognize cytomegalovirus antigens. Because counts were too low, some 17 rarely observed V segments, including chromosome 9 orphons, were left out of the earlier analysis of 587 of the donors. According to a later analysis, TCR association rates differed among HLA loci, with DRB1 alleles showing the most associated TCRs and HLA-C alleles showing the fewest. A cluster of highly shared sequence variants was judged likely to be a technical artifact of the sequencing pipeline. The study listed 164 TCR beta chains as associated with cytomegalovirus. Several of the top co-occurrence clusters appeared to be linked to parvovirus B19, influenza, CMV and Epstein-Barr virus, according to a later analysis. At a false discovery rate of 0.05, a later analysis linked around 17,000 TCR beta sequences to specific HLA alleles. Linkage disequilibrium might explain the correlated functional status among segregating V segments, but an unknown experimental factor could not be excluded. An earlier analysis of approximately 540 of the donors showed that most TCR beta V segments appeared in productive rearrangements either about 87% or about 30% of the time, which broadly matched IMGT annotations. In this cohort, only TCR beta chains were sequenced, and detectable features were limited by the absence of alpha or paired-chain data. Most CMV-associated TCR beta chains appeared to be HLA-restricted in a later analysis, and the HLA associations seemed to be driven largely by CMV exposure. Presence/absence analyses assumed roughly uniform sequencing depth across donors, an assumption that may not hold. In a later analysis, HLA-associated TCR beta chains showed more clonal expansion and lower generation probabilities than non-associated chains that were equally common. When HLA alleles, especially DR and DQ, strongly co-occurred, TCR associations were difficult to assign to individual alleles. Immune exposure information for the cohort was limited to CMV serostatus. A further reported finding was that TCR beta sequences accurately predicted the HLA-A and HLA-B alleles for most subjects in the first cohort. HLA typing was unavailable for some donors at each locus, so association tests used only the typed subset. The authors suggested that the approach could potentially be extended to other disease states and immunological phenotypes. An association between a missense DCLRE1C variant and V-gene and J-gene trimming of TCR beta chains was found in a later genetic analysis and replicated in an independent cohort. A later genetic analysis reported fewer N-insertions in productive TCRs among donors in an Asian-associated ancestry cluster than the roughly 650-donor mean. Most TCR sequences were seen in very few donors, while some public TCRs were found in many individuals. The classifier was reported to diagnose cytomegalovirus status with high specificity and sensitivity in both the original and validation cohorts.

In total, fewer than 750 healthy bone marrow donors made up the cohort. At the time of sampling, every cohort member was nominally healthy, though immune exposures that went unrecorded were likely present. The donor tested CMV seronegative and was one of the 352 seronegative cohort members. A peripheral blood sample was provided by each donor, and peripheral blood mononuclear cells were used for TCR beta sequencing. Genomic DNA extraction from the blood cell samples was performed with the Qiagen DNeasy Blood Extraction Kit. Libraries were made using the immunoSEQ multiplex PCR assay. For the multiplex PCR, a mixture combining 60 forward primers for TCR Vbeta segments and 13 reverse primers for TCR Jbeta segments was used. The CDR3 region of rearranged TCR beta genes was amplified from genomic DNA by a multiplex PCR assay. On the Illumina HiSeq System, the amplified TCR beta libraries were sequenced as 87-base-pair reads. As for the original processing: In a later analysis, around 80 million unique TCR beta chains were counted across the roughly 610 repertoires, and about 9.9 million of these chains were shared by at least two donors. Raw reads were error-corrected and collapsed into unique sequences by a nearest-neighbor algorithm in which closely related sequences were merged to remove PCR and sequencing errors. Alignment of CDR3 sequences to IMGT reference sequences was used to assign V, D and J gene segments. Each retained sequence needed at least a six-nucleotide match to both a V gene segment and a J gene segment. Rearrangements were classified as productive when the CDR3 lacked stop codons and remained in frame with V and J, and all other rearrangements were classified as non-productive. Following IMGT convention, CDR3 was defined as the stretch from the second conserved V-encoded cysteine to the conserved J-encoded phenylalanine. Sequences without an unambiguous match to a single V gene segment were excluded from the earlier analysis of 500 to 700 of the donors. An earlier analysis of 587 of the donors classified V segments as functional when productive rearrangements were above 56.7% and as segregating when the standard deviation between donors was above 5%. To diagnose cytomegalovirus status from the catalog of TCR beta chain sequences, a statistical classification framework was built. In a later analysis, TCR nucleotide sequences were compared against IMGT/GENE-DB human TR gene sequences so that V and J genes could be assigned. The TCRdist pipeline was used in a later analysis to assign CDR3 sequences and most-parsimonious VDJ recombination scenarios. In a later analysis, every TCR beta chain was defined by the combination of its CDR3 amino acid sequence and its V-gene family, and reads without a unique V-gene family were dropped. To address suspected cross-contamination and a sequencing artifact, a later analysis removed approximately 590 highly shared, low-generation-probability nucleotide sequences. In a later analysis, a clonal expansion index was calculated for each public chain from normalized within-repertoire ranks of inferred template counts. In a later analysis, generation probabilities were computed using a VDJ recombination model fitted to out-of-frame rearrangements, and the results were checked against IGoR. Hypergeometric tests were used in a later analysis to score TCR-TCR, TCR-HLA and TCR-CMV co-occurrence, with a repertoire-size bias correction applied to the TCR pairs. False discovery rates were estimated in a later analysis by permuting HLA or CMV assignments 20 times. In a later analysis, co-occurring TCRs were grouped using DBSCAN, and TCRdist sequence similarity was added for clustering within HLA-allele-positive subsets. Co-occurrence clustering excluded repertoires with fewer than 30,000 or more than 120,000 public chains, plus five with anomalous nucleotide sharing. Here the immuneACCESS table is served through TCRdb, limited to in-frame sequences with V and J called. Missing clones are a known gap in these copies; in checked studies unresolved V genes cover under half, and the rest lacks a known reason. The V and J calls and clone size were taken over from that table, and D and trimming were inferred from the DNA. The sample profile shows approximately 150,000 clones; more than 70% of them were found once. The top ten hold about 1% of the sample.

The chain employs TRBV27 and TRBJ2-3; the central 7 bases match TRBD2. Sample: PBMCs. The TCR originated in a man aged 25-45 years in good health and CMV-seronegative. CDR3 sequence: CASSFSRELADTQYF. The DNA reads TGTGCCAGCAGTTTCTCGCGGGAGCTCGCAGATACGCAGTATTTT.